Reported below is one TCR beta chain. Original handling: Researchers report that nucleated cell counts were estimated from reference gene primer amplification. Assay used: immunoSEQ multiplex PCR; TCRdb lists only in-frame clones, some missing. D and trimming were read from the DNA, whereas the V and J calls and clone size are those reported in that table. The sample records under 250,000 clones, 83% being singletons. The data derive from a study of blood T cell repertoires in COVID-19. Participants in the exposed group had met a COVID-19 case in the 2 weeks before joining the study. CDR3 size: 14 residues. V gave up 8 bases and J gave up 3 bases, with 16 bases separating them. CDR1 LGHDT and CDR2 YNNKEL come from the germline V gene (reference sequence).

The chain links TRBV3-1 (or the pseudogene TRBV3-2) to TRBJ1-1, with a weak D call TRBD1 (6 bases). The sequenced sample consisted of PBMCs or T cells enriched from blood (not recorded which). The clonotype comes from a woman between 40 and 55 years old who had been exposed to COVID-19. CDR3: CASRGQGRDTEAFF. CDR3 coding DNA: TGTGCCAGCCGAGGCCAGGGGAGGGACACTGAAGCTTTCTTT.